This paragraph reports one TCR beta chain. Its specificity is unknown. The data are from a study of lymphopenia after photon versus proton radiotherapy. Regarding the study as a whole: Photon-treated patients lost naive T cells and TCR diversity; proton-treated stayed stable. A bigger post-nadir fall in TCR diversity correlated inversely with survival time in deceased patients. Only patients who died were analyzed for survival; proton advantage is unproven.

The protocol was immunoSEQ multiplex PCR, while the TCRdb copy is restricted to in-frame clones and leaves out a portion. The sample carries 30,000 to 40,000 clones, over 75% recorded once. The sample in question was peripheral blood, obtained from a patient treated with proton-based radiotherapy. The sequence derives from a woman between 65 and 79 years old with pancreatic cancer.

The chain's CDR3 is CASSRDSYYGYTF. The CDR3 DNA reads as TGTGCCAGCAGTAGAGACAGCTACTATGGCTACACCTTC. The gene calls are TRBV2 and TRBJ1-2, with D possibly TRBD1 on 5 matching bases. This CDR3 comprises 13 residues. Trimming pared 5 bases from V and 3 bases from J, leaving 10 bases between. From germline, CDR1 is SNHLY and CDR2 FYNNEI.